This is a list of T cell receptor beta chains from one sample in a study of PD-1 blockade in classical Hodgkin lymphoma. Profiling relied on immunoSEQ multiplex PCR, and the TCRdb table lists in-frame clones only, not all of them. There are about 93,000 clones in the sample; roughly four fifths occur only once, and around 17% lies in the top ten. The sequencing here drew on peripheral blood mononuclear cells (PBMCs), taken before the second cycle of nivolumab. Receptors were obtained from a human donor with classical Hodgkin lymphoma. CDR3s include the opening cysteine and the closing phenylalanine or tryptophan. Fields, in order: V gene, CDR3 length, CDR3 protein.

TRBV7-3 | 14 | CASSLNREVNEQFF
TRBV19 | 12 | CASSLYTGELFF
TRBV4-2 | 17 | CASSQQARTSGSDTQYF
TRBV15 | 18 | CATSRATSGGRSTDTQYF
TRBV5-4 | 13 | CASSYPNTGELFF
TRBV6-5 | 14 | CASRSGPPGNTIYF
TRBV9 | 16 | CASSPSSILSIGTQYF
TRBV2 | 18 | CASSWGQGVPSGANVLTF
TRBV30 | 13 | CAWSAQGLTEAFF
TRBV10-3 | 14 | CAISATGNGNTIYF
TRBV7-9 | 15 | CASSLGGGKALGYTF
TRBV9 | 15 | CASSVVGDGIDTQYF
TRBV30 | 8 | CAWSGAFF
TRBV30 | 13 | CASKKGGPYEQYF
TRBV10-3 | 14 | CAISESVSVYGYTF
TRBV9 | 15 | CASSVTGERFGEQFF
TRBV5-4 | 16 | CASSPWTSGRGGEQYF
TRBV4-1 | 13 | CASSQGGWTEAFF
TRBV6-5 | 15 | CASRRLAIRTDTQYF
TRBV11-2 | 15 | CASSLWRGTSYEQYF
TRBV5-1 | 13 | CASSLGEAGGYTF
TRBV6-5 | 15 | CASSRRRAAHTEAFF
TRBV6-1 | 14 | CASNPSGRVNEQYF
TRBV12-5 | 16 | CASGLVSAGGYTEAFF
TRBV7-3 | 13 | CASSLTSPGELFF
TRBV5-1 | 15 | CASSSLGGLGHEQYF
TRBV27 | 13 | CASSFGRGETQYF
TRBV2 | 12 | CASRGQTDTQYF
TRBV6-1 | 14 | CASSLAGSLGEQYF
TRBV12-5 | 14 | CASGLGTGGFEQFF
TRBV4-2 | 14 | CASSPTGGRDGYTF
TRBV7-3 | 15 | CASSSKAGESYEQYF
TRBV2 | 14 | CASRRTHSYNEQFF
TRBV11-2 | 15 | CASSLGLAGEREQYF
TRBV7-9 | 11 | CASVETAEAFF
TRBV7-2 | 16 | CASSLGAVYSNQPQHF
TRBV5-6 | 16 | CASSSWGGGNTGELFF
TRBV2 | 14 | CASSEVFFGTEAFF
TRBV11-2 | 16 | CASSSLRTGNTGELFF
TRBV7-2 | 18 | CASSLEARGARSNQPQHF
TRBV10-2 | 15 | CASSVGAGGLDTQYF
TRBV7-2 | 16 | CASSLQGLGQGHEQYF
TRBV5-1 | 14 | CASSRDRGVDGYTF
TRBV5-1 | 14 | CASGISGQAYEQYF
TRBV28 | 16 | CASSLVSGSGVGELFF
TRBV2 | 11 | CASGQDQPQHF
TRBV4-3 | 17 | CASSQDLVAGGRGEQFF
TRBV10-3 | 14 | CATAELAGTGELFF
TRBV27 | 14 | CASSLGLAYNEQFF
TRBV9 | 16 | CASSVRLLGEGNTIYF
TRBV13 | 16 | CASSLVPGAATGELFF
TRBV5-1 | 14 | CASSFRGLQETQYF
TRBV19 | 15 | CASSNRAASTDTQYF
TRBV12-2 | 13 | CASRCYRDQPQHF
TRBV5-1 | 14 | CASSQGQGAGTQYF
TRBV2 | 17 | CASRLPGTELSNQPQHF
TRBV6-4 | 13 | CASSADRGTEAFF
TRBV9 | 16 | CASSVGGSGRTDTQYF
TRBV6-6 | 14 | CASSYGTGDPEQYF
TRBV5-1 | 14 | CASSLQGTGTEAFF